The 8 T cell receptor beta chains below all came from one sample that was sequenced in a study of blood T cell repertoires in COVID-19. Sequenced by immunoSEQ multiplex PCR; TCRdb stores in-frame clones only, minus some. Of about 480,000 clones listed, approximately 90% are singletons. Specimen: PBMCs or T cells enriched from blood (not recorded which). The receptors were gathered from a woman aged 35 to 49 who had recovered from COVID-19.

The rearrangement uses TRBV13 and TRBJ2-7; 7 bases align to TRBD1. There are 12 residues in the CDR3. Germline V gene data show CDR1 as PRHDT and CDR2 as FYEKMQ (reference sequence). J gave up 4 bases and V 6 bases, and 3 bases lay outside the gene matches. The CDR3 DNA is TGTGCCAGCAGTCCGGACAGGTACGAGCAGTACTTC. Translating gives CASSPDRYEQYF.

The chain is built from TRBV5-6 and TRBJ1-5, with 9 bases fitting TRBD1. The CDR3 consists of 15 residues. Trimming removed 3 bases from V and 6 bases from J; junction bases left unmatched: 7. Germline CDR1 SGHDT, CDR2 YYEEEE. The CDR3 nucleotides are TGTGCCAGCAGCTGGGGGGACAGGGAGGCTCAGCCCCAGCATTTT. It yields the protein CASSWGDREAQPQHF.

This clone appeared a few times. The CDR3: CASSTDRDRYEQYF. The CDR3 bases are TGTGCCAGCAGCACGGACAGGGATAGGTACGAGCAGTACTTC. The chain employs TRBV7-8 and TRBJ2-7; TRBD1 matches at 8 bases. Germline CDR1 is SGHVS and CDR2 is FQNEAQ. V gave up 5 bases and J gave up 4 bases; unmatched junction bases: 7. CDR3 size: 14 residues.

The chain combines TRBV6-5 with TRBJ2-7; D remains unclear. Deletions cut 8 bases from V and 0 bases from J, with 8 bases between. CDR1 is MNHEY, CDR2 SVGAGI, per germline. The CDR3 is made up of 12 amino acids. In DNA, the CDR3 is TGTGCCAGCCAGGTCCTCTCCTACGAGCAGTACTTC. It encodes CASQVLSYEQYF.

The table lists this clone with a count of one. V and J are TRBV9 and TRBJ1-2; 10 positions agree with TRBD1. Germline loops: CDR1 SGDLS, CDR2 YYNGEE. The CDR3 has 14 amino acids. The J segment lost 7 bases and the V segment lost 2 bases, leaving 5 bases of the junction unmatched. CDR3 sequence: CASSVGTGALGYTF. The CDR3 DNA reads as TGTGCCAGCAGCGTTGGGACAGGGGCTCTTGGCTACACCTTC. Combining the CDR3 with reference TRBV9 and TRBJ1-2 gives the whole variable domain DSGVTQTPKHLITATGQRVTLRCSPRSGDLSVYWYQQSLDQGLQFLIQYYNGEERAKGNILERFSAQQFPDLHSELNLSSLELGDSALYFCASSVGTGALGYTFGSGTRLTVV.

This clone was detected a few times. The V gene is TRBV5-1, the J gene TRBJ2-3, with D possibly TRBD2 on 7 matching bases. V was trimmed by 10 bases and J by 3 bases, leaving 21 bases between them. CDR1 is SGHRS and CDR2 is YFSETQ in the germline V gene. The CDR3 contains 15 residues. The CDR3 sequence: CAGSWQGRGTDTQYF. The DNA for the CDR3 is TGCGCCGGATCTTGGCAGGGGCGGGGGACAGATACGCAGTATTTT.

This chain connects TRBV12-3 or TRBV12-4 to TRBJ1-1; a possible D gene is TRBD1 (6 bases). Trimming left V 0 bases short and J 10 bases short, with 9 bases between. The CDR3 length is 12 residues. As DNA, the CDR3 is TGTGCCAGCAGTTTAGCGCGGGGGCGAGCTTTCTTT. It encodes CASSLARGRAFF.

This clone was seen a few times. V gene TRBV7-2 combines with J gene TRBJ2-2; D is unclear. Trimming removed 3 bases at V and 1 base at J, with 6 bases between. The CDR3 totals 14 residues. Germline assignment: CDR1 SGHTA and CDR2 FQGNSA. In nucleotides, the CDR3 is TGTGCCAGCAGCTTCAGGCGGAACACCGGGGAGCTGTTTTTT. Translation gives CASSFRRNTGELFF.